This entry features one T cell receptor (beta chain) sequence. Its target is not known. This entry comes from a study of OX40 agonist ivuxolimab in advanced cancers. About the research overall: Recorded diagnoses for dose-escalation patients were hepatocellular carcinoma, melanoma, renal cell or head and neck cancer. Findings and limits, study-wide: Among the lowest peripheral clonal expansion occurred in 0.1-3.0 mg/kg partial responders.

The germline gives CDR1 SGHRS, CDR2 YFSETQ. This CDR3 contains 16 residues. Trimming cost V 4 bases and J 5 bases; bases outside gene matches: 7. The data were produced by immunoSEQ multiplex PCR, yet TCRdb's version contains in-frame clones alone and is incomplete. This sample has some 64,000 clones, with roughly 87% found just once. This sample comprised CD4+ or CD8+ T cells sorted from blood, obtained in a trial of the OX40 agonist ivuxolimab. The origin of this receptor is an adult with an advanced solid tumor such as melanoma, head and neck, liver or kidney cancer. The chain is built from TRBV5-1 and TRBJ2-1; 12 nucleotides line up with TRBD1. CDR3 DNA sequence: TGCGCCAGCAGCCTGGGGACAGGGGGCGGTAACAATGAGCAGTTCTTC. It is translated as CASSLGTGGGNNEQFF. The whole variable domain, remainder taken from reference TRBV5-1 and TRBJ2-1, is KAGVTQTPRYLIKTRGQQVTLSCSPISGHRSVSWYQQTPGQGLQFLFEYFSETQRNKGNFPGRFSGRQFSNSRSEMNVSTLELGDSALYLCASSLGTGGGNNEQFFGPGTRLTVL.